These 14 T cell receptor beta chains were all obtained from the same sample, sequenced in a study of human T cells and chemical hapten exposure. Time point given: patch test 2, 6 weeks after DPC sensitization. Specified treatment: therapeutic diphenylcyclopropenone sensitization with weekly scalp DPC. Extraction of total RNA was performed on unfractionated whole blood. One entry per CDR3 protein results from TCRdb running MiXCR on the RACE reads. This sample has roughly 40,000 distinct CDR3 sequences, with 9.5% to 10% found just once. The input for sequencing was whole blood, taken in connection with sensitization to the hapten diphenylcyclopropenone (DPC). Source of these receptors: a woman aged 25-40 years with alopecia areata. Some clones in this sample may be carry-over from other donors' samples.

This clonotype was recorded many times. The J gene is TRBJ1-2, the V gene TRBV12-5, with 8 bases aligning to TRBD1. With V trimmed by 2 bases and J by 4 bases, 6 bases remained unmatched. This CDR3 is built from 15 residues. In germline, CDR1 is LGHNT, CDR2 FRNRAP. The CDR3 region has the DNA TGTGCTAGTGGTTTGAGGACAGGGCCTCCCTATGGCTACACCTTC. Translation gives CASGLRTGPPYGYTF.

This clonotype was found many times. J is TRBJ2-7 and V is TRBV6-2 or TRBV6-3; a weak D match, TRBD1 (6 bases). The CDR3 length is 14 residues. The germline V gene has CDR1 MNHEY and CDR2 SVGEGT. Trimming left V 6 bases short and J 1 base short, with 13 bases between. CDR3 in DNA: TGTGCCAGCAGGGACGGGACACCTTCCTACGAGCAGTACTTC. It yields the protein CASRDGTPSYEQYF.

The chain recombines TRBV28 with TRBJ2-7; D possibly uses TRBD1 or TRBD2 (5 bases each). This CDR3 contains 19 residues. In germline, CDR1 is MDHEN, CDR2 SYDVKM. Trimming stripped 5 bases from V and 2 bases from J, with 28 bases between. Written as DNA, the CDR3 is TGTGCCAGCAGTGGAAACAACCTGGGAGCAGGGAATTTACCCTACGAGCAGTACTTC. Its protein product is CASSGNNLGAGNLPYEQYF.

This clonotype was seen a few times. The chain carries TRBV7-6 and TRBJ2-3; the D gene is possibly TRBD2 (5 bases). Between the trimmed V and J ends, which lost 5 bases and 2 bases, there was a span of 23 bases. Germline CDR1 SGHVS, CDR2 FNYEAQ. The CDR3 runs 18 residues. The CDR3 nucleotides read TGTGCCAGCAGCCCCTCCCGGCCCGGTGGCGGGTTCACAGATACGCAGTATTTT. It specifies CASSPSRPGGGFTDTQYF.

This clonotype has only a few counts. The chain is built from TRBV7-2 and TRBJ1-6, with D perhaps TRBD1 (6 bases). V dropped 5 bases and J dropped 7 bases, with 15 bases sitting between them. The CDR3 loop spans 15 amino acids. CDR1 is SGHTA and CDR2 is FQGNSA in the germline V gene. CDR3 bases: TGTGCCAGCAGCCCGATGGGGCAGGGGAATTCACCCCTCCACTTT. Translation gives CASSPMGQGNSPLHF.

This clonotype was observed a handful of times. DNA of the CDR3: TGTGCCAGCAGCTTAAGGGGAGGGAAAGAGACCCAGTACTTC. This sequence encodes CASSLRGGKETQYF. V usage is TRBV7-2 and J usage is TRBJ2-5; 7 bases line up with TRBD2. Losses at the gene ends were 2 bases for V and 3 bases for J; bases not matched to a gene: 3. This CDR3 is 14 amino acids long. Germline CDR1 is SGHTA and CDR2 is FQGNSA.

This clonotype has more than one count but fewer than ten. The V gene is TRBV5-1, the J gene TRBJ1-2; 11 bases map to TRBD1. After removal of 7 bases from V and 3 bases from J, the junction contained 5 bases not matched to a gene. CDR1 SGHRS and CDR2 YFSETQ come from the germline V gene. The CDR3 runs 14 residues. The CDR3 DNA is TGCGCCAGCGGCCCGGGACAGGGGGACTATGGCTACACCTTC. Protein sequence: CASGPGQGDYGYTF.

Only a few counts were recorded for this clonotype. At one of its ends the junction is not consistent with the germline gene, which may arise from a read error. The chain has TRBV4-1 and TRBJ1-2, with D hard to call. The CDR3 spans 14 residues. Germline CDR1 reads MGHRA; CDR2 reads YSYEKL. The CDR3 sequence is CACSHRVKDYGYTF. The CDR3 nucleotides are TGCGCCTGCAGCCATAGGGTTAAAGACTATGGCTACACCTTC.

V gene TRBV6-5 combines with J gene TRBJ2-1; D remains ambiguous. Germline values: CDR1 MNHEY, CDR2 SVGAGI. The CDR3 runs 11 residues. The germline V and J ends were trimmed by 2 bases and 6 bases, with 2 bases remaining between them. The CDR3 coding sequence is TGTGCCAGCAGTTACCTCAATGAGCAGTTCTTC. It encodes CASSYLNEQFF.

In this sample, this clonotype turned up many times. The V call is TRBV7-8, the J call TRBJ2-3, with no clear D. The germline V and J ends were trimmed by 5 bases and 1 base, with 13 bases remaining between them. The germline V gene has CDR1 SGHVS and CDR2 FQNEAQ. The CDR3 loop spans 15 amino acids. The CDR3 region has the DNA TGTGCCAGCAGCCCCGGGTGGGGTGGCACAGATACGCAGTATTTT. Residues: CASSPGWGGTDTQYF.

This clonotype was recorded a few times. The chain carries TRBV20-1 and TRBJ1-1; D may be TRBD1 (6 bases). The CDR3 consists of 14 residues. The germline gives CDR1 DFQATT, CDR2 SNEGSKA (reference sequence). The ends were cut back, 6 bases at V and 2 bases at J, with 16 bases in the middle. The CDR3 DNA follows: TGCAGTGCGCCGAGACAGGCCATTAACACTGAAGCTTTCTTT. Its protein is CSAPRQAINTEAFF.

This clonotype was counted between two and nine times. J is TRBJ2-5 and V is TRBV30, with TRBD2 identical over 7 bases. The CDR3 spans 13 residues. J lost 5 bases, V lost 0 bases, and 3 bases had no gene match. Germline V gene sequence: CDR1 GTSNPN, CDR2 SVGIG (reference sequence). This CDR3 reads CAWSVILAETQYF. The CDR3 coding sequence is TGTGCCTGGAGTGTAATACTAGCGGAGACCCAGTACTTC.

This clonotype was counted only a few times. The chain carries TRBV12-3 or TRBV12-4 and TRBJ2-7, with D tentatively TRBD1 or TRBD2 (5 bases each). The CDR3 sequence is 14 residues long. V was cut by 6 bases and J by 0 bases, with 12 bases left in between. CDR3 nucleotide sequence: TGTGCCAGCAGAACAGGTGGAGGCTCCTACGAGCAGTACTTC. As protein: CASRTGGGSYEQYF.

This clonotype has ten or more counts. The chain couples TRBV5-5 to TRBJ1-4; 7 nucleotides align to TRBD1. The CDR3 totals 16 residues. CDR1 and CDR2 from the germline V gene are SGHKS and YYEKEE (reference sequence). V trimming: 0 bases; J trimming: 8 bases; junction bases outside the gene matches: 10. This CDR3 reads CASSLGSTGKREKLFF. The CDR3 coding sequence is TGTGCCAGCAGCTTGGGCTCGACAGGGAAAAGAGAAAAACTGTTTTTT. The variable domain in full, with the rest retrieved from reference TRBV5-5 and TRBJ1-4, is DAGVTQSPTHLIKTRGQQVTLRCSPISGHKSVSWYQQVLGQGPQFIFQYYEKEERGRGNFPDRFSARQFPNYSSELNVNALLLGDSALYLCASSLGSTGKREKLFFGSGTQLSVL.